A selection of T cell receptor beta chains follows, all from one sample in a study of blood T cell repertoires in COVID-19. Only in-frame clones appear in the TCRdb table, and some are missing; sequencing was by immunoSEQ multiplex PCR. The table includes a few hundred thousand clones, roughly nine tenths detected once. Sequenced: PBMCs or T cells enriched from blood (not recorded which). Receptor source: a woman aged 40 to 50 who had been exposed to COVID-19. CDR3s include the opening cysteine and the closing phenylalanine or tryptophan. The D gene is left open where the match is weak. The size field is filled for only some rows; it gives once, few, many or a size class.

>once|TRBJ1-1|15|.|TRBV18
TGTGCCAGCTCACCGGGGGGACTCTTTAACACTGAAGCTTTCTTT
CASSPGGLFNTEAFF
>.|TRBJ2-1|18|TRBD2|TRBV2
TGTGCCAGCAGTGTCGTAGCGGGTTCGGCCCTTTCGGGTAATGAGCAGTTCTTC
CASSVVAGSALSGNEQFF
>.|TRBJ1-3|14|.|TRBV7-2
TGTGCCAGCAGCTCCAGAGTTCTCCGGGACACCATATATTTT
CASSSRVLRDTIYF
>.|TRBJ1-1|14|.|TRBV14
TGTGCCAGCAGCCAAGCTGTTCTGGGGGAGGGAGCTTTCTTT
CASSQAVLGEGAFF
>.|TRBJ1-4|15|TRBD1|TRBV7-6
TGTGCCAGCAGCTTAGTGGCAGGGGGCAGCGAAAAACTGTTTTTT
CASSLVAGGSEKLFF
>.|TRBJ1-2|13|TRBD1|TRBV11-3
TGTGCCAGCAGCTGGCAGGGGGCGCCTGGCTACACCTTC
CASSWQGAPGYTF
>.|TRBJ1-1|12|.|TRBV25-1
TGTGCCGCCGGAAGGGGGTATACTGAAGCTTTCTTT
CAAGRGYTEAFF
>.|TRBJ2-7|14|.|TRBV19
TGTGCCAGTAGTATGGGGACACCCAACTACGAGCAGTACTTC
CASSMGTPNYEQYF
>.|TRBJ2-6|14|.|TRBV10-3
TGTGCCATCAGTGATCTACTAGGGGCCAACGTCCTGACTTTC
CAISDLLGANVLTF
>.|TRBJ1-1|16|TRBD1|TRBV19
TGTGCCAGTAGGGGAGGACAGGGGGCGCGAGTCACTGAAGCTTTCTTT
CASRGGQGARVTEAFF
>.|TRBJ1-1|13|.|TRBV2
TGTGCCAGCAATCTAGGGCCGCGGGATCGAGCTTTCTTT
CASNLGPRDRAFF
>.|TRBJ2-6|12|.|TRBV24-1
TGTGCCACCAGTGCAGGGGCCAACGTCCTGACTTTC
CATSAGANVLTF
>.|TRBJ1-1|17|TRBD1|TRBV7-8
TGTGCCAGCATCTCCGGGACAGTGATAAAACGGGACACTGAAGCTTTCTTT
CASISGTVIKRDTEAFF
>.|TRBJ1-1|12|.|TRBV11-1
TGTGCCAGCAGGAGGGAATTCACTGAAGCTTTCTTT
CASRREFTEAFF
>.|TRBJ1-5|15|TRBD1|TRBV9
TGTGCCAGCAGCCCTCGGACAGGTAAAAATCAGCCCCAGCATTTT
CASSPRTGKNQPQHF
>.|TRBJ1-1|14|TRBD1|TRBV6-1
TGTGCCAGCAGTGAAGCGGCAGGGGGCGTTGAAGCTTTCTTT
CASSEAAGGVEAFF
>.|TRBJ1-1|13|.|TRBV29-1
TGCAGCGTTGTAGGGCCGGGGGGAACTGAAGCTTTCTTT
CSVVGPGGTEAFF
>.|TRBJ1-2|12|TRBD1|TRBV29-1
TGCAGCGTTGGAGGGGGCGCGGGTGGCTACACCTTC
CSVGGGAGGYTF
>few|TRBJ2-2|14|.|TRBV4-3
TGCGCCAGCAGCCAAACAGAGGGGGTCGGGGAGCTGTTTTTT
CASSQTEGVGELFF
>.|TRBJ2-7|13|.|TRBV2
TGTGCCAGCAGTGAAGGGAGTACCTACGAGCAGTACTTC
CASSEGSTYEQYF
>.|TRBJ1-2|15|TRBD1|TRBV19
TGTGCCAGTAGTATAAGGGACAGGGGGCTTTATGGCTACACCTTC
CASSIRDRGLYGYTF
>.|TRBJ1-3|14|TRBD1|TRBV7-8
TGTGCCAGCAGCTTAGTACAGGGGGGAAACACCATATATTTT
CASSLVQGGNTIYF
>.|TRBJ1-2|10|.|TRBV5-8
TGTGCCAGCAGCCTCCATGGCTACACCTTC
CASSLHGYTF
>.|TRBJ2-1|12|.|TRBV30
TGTGCCTGGAGTGTAACGGGGGATGAGCAGTTCTTC
CAWSVTGDEQFF
>.|TRBJ1-2|13|.|TRBV19
TGTGCCAGTAGGGAGACAGGAATGGGCGGCTACACCTTC
CASRETGMGGYTF
>.|TRBJ1-1|15|.|TRBV6-5
TGTGCCAGCAGTTACTCGACCAGGGTGAACACTGAAGCTTTCTTT
CASSYSTRVNTEAFF
>.|TRBJ1-1|14|TRBD1|TRBV6-5
TGTGCCAGCAGTTACGGGACAGGGCTGACTGAAGCTTTCTTT
CASSYGTGLTEAFF
>.|TRBJ1-2|15|.|TRBV6-5
TGTGCCAGCAGTTACCTGGCAGGGGCATCGAAAGGCTACACCTTC
CASSYLAGASKGYTF
>few|TRBJ1-1|14|.|TRBV6-2/TRBV6-3
TGTGCCAGCAGTTACTCTGGCCTTCTCACTGAAGCTTTCTTT
CASSYSGLLTEAFF
>.|TRBJ1-2|14|TRBD1|TRBV19
TGTGCCAGTATCCCCCCAGGGGGAGCCTATGGCTACACCTTC
CASIPPGGAYGYTF
>.|TRBJ1-2|13|.|TRBV11-3
TGTGCCAGCAGCTTAGCGGGGGTCTATGGCTACACCTTC
CASSLAGVYGYTF
>.|TRBJ2-7|17|.|TRBV7-6
TGTGCCAGCAGCCCCAAAGGGAGCACTATATCCCGCTACGAGCAGTACTTC
CASSPKGSTISRYEQYF
>.|TRBJ1-5|15|TRBD1|TRBV27
TGTGCCAGCAGTTTATCAACAGGGGTCAATCAGCCCCAGCATTTT
CASSLSTGVNQPQHF
>once|TRBJ1-2|13|TRBD1|TRBV5-1
TGCGCCAGCAGCCCAGGGACAGTCTATGGCTACACCTTC
CASSPGTVYGYTF
>.|TRBJ1-1|15|.|TRBV6-5
TGTGCCAGTCCCGCGTGGGAGACTGCCAACACTGAAGCTTTCTTT
CASPAWETANTEAFF
>.|TRBJ2-1|16|TRBD2|TRBV5-1
TGCGCCAGCAGCTTGGACGGGGCGGGAGGGCCCAATGAGCAGTTCTTC
CASSLDGAGGPNEQFF
>.|TRBJ2-7|14|.|TRBV10-2
TGCGCCAGCCGAGATAGTGGGAGGTCCTACGAGCAGTACTTC
CASRDSGRSYEQYF
>few|TRBJ2-1|17|TRBD2|TRBV10-3
TGTGCCATCAGCCGACTAGCGGGGGGCCAAAAGTACAATGAGCAGTTCTTC
CAISRLAGGQKYNEQFF
>.|TRBJ2-1|16|TRBD2|TRBV7-3
TGTGCCAGCAGCAAACTAGCGGGAGGTGGGGGCAATGAGCAGTTCTTC
CASSKLAGGGGNEQFF
>.|TRBJ2-7|14|TRBD2|TRBV10-3
TGTGCCATCAGGGAAGCGGGAGGGCCCTACGAGCAGTACTTC
CAIREAGGPYEQYF
>.|TRBJ1-4|14|.|TRBV27
TGTGCCAGCAGTTCCGTTGCAACTAATGAAAAACTGTTTTTT
CASSSVATNEKLFF